This T cell receptor beta chain was identified during a study of cytomegalovirus exposure and HLA in healthy donors. This clone was recorded only once. Its antigen is still unknown. This PCR relied on a set of 60 Vbeta primers and 13 Jbeta primers. Methods used by the authors: Among the unique TCR beta chains that a later analysis counted, around 72 million in all, some 10 million were shared. Assay: immunoSEQ multiplex PCR; the TCRdb copy retains only in-frame clones and omits some. V, J and clone size are those of that table, while D and trimming were read from the DNA. This table holds approximately 190,000 clones, approximately 77% found once. V gave up 8 bases and J gave up 3 bases, with 8 bases separating them. Germline CDR1 is SEHNR and CDR2 is FQNEAQ (reference sequence). CDR3 length equals 11 residues. General study findings and limits: Researchers reported that a few CMV-associated chains were confirmed in vitro as CMV antigen-specific. Generally TCR sequences proved uncommon, though certain public TCRs appeared in numerous donors. In an earlier analysis, about 90% or about 30%: the productive usage of most TCR beta V segments.

The chain couples TRBV7-9 to TRBJ2-7; the D is unclear. The source of this sequence is a man aged 35-49 years in good health and CMV-seropositive. The sequenced material came from PBMCs. CDR3 protein: CASELDYEQYF. The CDR3 DNA reads as TGTGCCAGCGAGCTCGACTACGAGCAGTACTTC.